These 6 T cell receptor beta chains originate from one sample sequenced in a study of T cell responses to AZD1222 COVID-19 vaccine. The table came from immunoSEQ multiplex PCR; TCRdb's copy has only in-frame clones and leaves some out. The sample shows more than 80,000 clones, roughly 90% of them seen only once. Sequenced here: peripheral blood, sampled on day 0 of AZD1222 vaccination. The origin of the receptors is an adult in good health.

The CDR3, as DNA: TGTGCCAGCAGCGTAGGTCAGGGAAATGAAAAACTGTTTTTT. Protein sequence: CASSVGQGNEKLFF. V and J are TRBV9 and TRBJ1-4; weak D call: TRBD1 (5 bases). CDR1 and CDR2 from the germline V gene are SGDLS and YYNGEE. V lost 0 bases to trimming and J lost 5 bases, with 8 bases between them. This CDR3 is built from 14 residues.

The chain combines TRBV7-9 with TRBJ2-7; 8 nucleotides agree with TRBD1. Germline V gene data show CDR1 as SEHNR and CDR2 as FQNEAQ (reference sequence). The V and J ends lost 5 bases and 4 bases, in that order; junction bases with no gene match: 4. The CDR3 covers 13 residues. The DNA for the CDR3 is TGTGCCAGCAGCACCCAGGGGGCTTACGAGCAGTACTTC. This translates into CASSTQGAYEQYF.

The sample holds a few counts of this clone. The chain is built from TRBV5-1 and TRBJ2-1; tentatively, D is TRBD1 (5 bases). The germline V gene encodes CDR1 SGHRS and CDR2 YFSETQ. V lost 4 bases, J lost 6 bases, and 11 bases lay in between. The CDR3 spans 13 residues. In DNA form, the CDR3 reads TGCGCCAGCAGCCTTGACAGCCTCAATGAGCAGTTCTTC. It is translated as CASSLDSLNEQFF. The full variable domain, in which reference TRBV5-1 and TRBJ2-1 provide the parts outside the CDR3, is KAGVTQTPRYLIKTRGQQVTLSCSPISGHRSVSWYQQTPGQGLQFLFEYFSETQRNKGNFPGRFSGRQFSNSRSEMNVSTLELGDSALYLCASSLDSLNEQFFGPGTRLTVL.

The gene calls are TRBV4-1 and TRBJ1-2; D perhaps matches TRBD1 (6 bases). V was trimmed by 3 bases and J by 0 bases, leaving 14 bases between them. Germline V gene data show CDR1 as MGHRA and CDR2 as YSYEKL. This CDR3 is 16 amino acids long. The CDR3 DNA reads TGCGCCAGCAGCCAGGTAGGACAGTCGGCTAACTATGGCTACACCTTC. Amino acids: CASSQVGQSANYGYTF.

The count of this clone is one. The chain links TRBV4-1 to TRBJ1-2, with D possibly being TRBD1 (5 bases). V dropped 0 bases and J dropped 4 bases, with 9 bases sitting between them. The V gene's germline CDR1 is MGHRA and CDR2 YSYEKL. The CDR3 has 14 residues. In nucleotides, the CDR3 is TGCGCCAGCAGCCAAGATCGGACACCCTATGGCTACACCTTC. This sequence encodes CASSQDRTPYGYTF.

This clone was recorded only once. CDR3 bases: TGTGCCAGCAGTGAAGCAACGGGGCCCCATGGCTACACCTTC. This codes for CASSEATGPHGYTF. The chain is built from TRBV2 and TRBJ1-2; TRBD1 is a possible D gene (5 bases). Germline V gene data show CDR1 as SNHLY and CDR2 as FYNNEI. There are 14 residues in the CDR3. The V gene lost 0 bases and the J gene lost 6 bases, with 11 bases spanning the gap.